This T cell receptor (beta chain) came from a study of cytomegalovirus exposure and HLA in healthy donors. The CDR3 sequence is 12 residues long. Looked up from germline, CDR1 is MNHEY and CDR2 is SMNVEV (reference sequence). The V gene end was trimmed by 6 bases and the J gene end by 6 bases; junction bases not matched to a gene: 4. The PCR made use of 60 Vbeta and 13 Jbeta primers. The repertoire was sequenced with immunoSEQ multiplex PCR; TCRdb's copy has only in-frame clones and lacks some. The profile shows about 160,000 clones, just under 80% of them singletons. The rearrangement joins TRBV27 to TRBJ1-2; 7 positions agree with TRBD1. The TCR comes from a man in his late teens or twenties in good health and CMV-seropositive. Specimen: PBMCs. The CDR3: CASSQGVDGYTF. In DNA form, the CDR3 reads TGTGCCAGCAGCCAGGGGGTAGATGGCTACACCTTC.